This T cell receptor beta chain was profiled in a study of graft-versus-host responses after intestinal transplantation. General observations from the study: Subjects displaying graft-donor T cell macrochimerism possessed elevated graft-versus-host to host-versus-graft clonal ratios inside allografts.

This clone has just one count. The target antigen is unknown. This CDR3 region has 14 residues. J was trimmed by 1 base and V by 3 bases; bases with no gene match: 3. Germline values: CDR1 SGHRS, CDR2 YFSETQ. Sequenced by immunoSEQ multiplex PCR; TCRdb stores in-frame clones only, minus some. This sample has 80,000 to 100,000 clones; 91% occur once, and the top ten carry roughly 0.2%. The chain employs TRBV5-1 and TRBJ2-5, with 7 bases identical to TRBD1. This sample comprised unstimulated CD4+ T cells sorted from spleen or lymph node cells, obtained before transplant. The TCR comes from a human donor who was the organ donor for an intestinal transplant. The CDR3 nucleotides read TGCGCCAGCAGCTCCGGACAGGTCCAAGAGACCCAGTACTTC. It codes for CASSSGQVQETQYF.